The subject of this entry is one T cell receptor beta chain. The antigen remains unidentified. A much bigger clone sits one base away, suggesting this may be a read error. This entry belongs to a study of breast tumors, draining lymph nodes, adjacent tissues. Study results and caveats: The lymph node origin of tumor T cells was framed as consistent with a hypothesis, not demonstrated. Tumor repertoires ranked between lymph nodes and nontumor tissue in diversity, with V and J gene preferences. Compared with basal-like, luminal-like tumors shared significantly more repertoire with nontumor tissue.

TCRdb re-called the multiplex PCR reads with MiXCR, one entry per CDR3 protein. The table shows about 110,000 distinct CDR3 sequences, with approximately 28% occurring only once. Germline V gives CDR1 MNHEY, CDR2 SVGAGI. This CDR3 region has 15 residues. Axillary draining lymph nodes of breast cancer patients supplied the node samples. The sequencing sample was made of axillary lymph node tissue. The rearrangement links TRBV6-5 to TRBJ2-7; no clear D. The receptor comes from a female donor with breast cancer. Some clones in this sample may be carry-over from other donors' samples. The CDR3 nucleotides read TGTGCCAGCAGTCACTCGATCGGGCAACCCTACGAGCAGTACTTC. This sequence encodes CASSHSIGQPYEQYF.